This T cell receptor beta chain came from a study of human T cells and chemical hapten exposure. Overall study findings and caveats: Having alopecia, donors may respond immunologically unlike healthy people.

The time point: pre-sensitization, week 0. Specified treatment: therapeutic diphenylcyclopropenone sensitization with weekly scalp DPC. TCRdb redid the calling of the RACE reads with MiXCR, one entry per CDR3 protein. This table holds about 260,000 distinct CDR3 sequences, about 9.4% found once. This CDR3 contains 12 residues. Per germline, CDR1 DFQATT and CDR2 SNEGSKA (reference sequence). V was pared by 4 bases and J by 6 bases, with 5 bases of the junction left unmatched. About this clonotype itself: The antigen is not known.

This sequence joins TRBV20-1 and TRBJ2-7, with 8 positions matching TRBD2. The source material was whole blood, sampled in connection with sensitization to the hapten diphenylcyclopropenone (DPC). This TCR came from a middle-aged woman with alopecia areata. Some clones in this sample may be carry-over from other donors' samples. The chain's CDR3 is CSATGGPIEQYF. CDR3 in DNA: TGCAGTGCTACGGGAGGGCCTATCGAGCAGTACTTC.